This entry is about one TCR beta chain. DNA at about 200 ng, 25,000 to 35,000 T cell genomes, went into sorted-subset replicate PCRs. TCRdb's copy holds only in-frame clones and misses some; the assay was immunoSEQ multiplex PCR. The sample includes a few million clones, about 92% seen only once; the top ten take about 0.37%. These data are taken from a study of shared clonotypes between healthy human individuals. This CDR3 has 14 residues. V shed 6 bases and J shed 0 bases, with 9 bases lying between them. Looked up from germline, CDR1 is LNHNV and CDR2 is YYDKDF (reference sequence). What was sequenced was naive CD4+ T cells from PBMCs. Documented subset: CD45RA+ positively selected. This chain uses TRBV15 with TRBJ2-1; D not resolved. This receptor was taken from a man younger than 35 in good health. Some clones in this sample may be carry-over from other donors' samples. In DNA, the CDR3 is TGTGCCACCAGGGCCGGTAGCTCCTACAATGAGCAGTTCTTC. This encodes CATRAGSSYNEQFF.